The clone carrying this T cell receptor (beta chain) showed up just once. The data stem from a study of blood T cell repertoires in COVID-19. Trimming removed 6 bases from V and 3 bases from J, with 4 bases in between. This CDR3 region has 11 residues. Authors' methods: Nucleated cell counts were estimated from reference gene primer amplification. Assay: immunoSEQ multiplex PCR; the TCRdb copy retains only in-frame clones and omits some. The D gene and trimming were derived from the DNA, and the V and J assignments and clone size from that table. This table has fewer than 300,000 clones, 88% appearing once.

The chain uses TRBV12-3 or TRBV12-4 and TRBJ2-3; D remains ambiguous. This receptor was identified in a woman aged 25-40 years with acute or convalescent COVID-19. The sequencing input was peripheral blood. The CDR3 DNA follows: TGTGCCAGCAGCAGGACAGATACGCAGTATTTT. This gives the protein CASSRTDTQYF.